Presented here are 5 T cell receptor beta chains from one specimen sequenced in a study of post-analysis software for immune sequencing data. Study-wide results and limits: Included in a set of five TRBV segments more frequent in patients than controls were TRBV5-6, TRBV5-1 and TRBV20-1.

No antigens are known for them. Unique molecular identifiers featured in each of the TCR beta cDNA libraries. TCRdb independently ran MiXCR on the PCR reads; one entry per CDR3 protein. The sample has 600,000 to 750,000 distinct CDR3 sequences; approximately 59% are singletons. Sequencing was performed on blood. The receptors here all came from a girl aged 2-10 years with multiple sclerosis.

The gene calls are TRBV20-1 and TRBJ2-3, with 11 bases matching TRBD2. CDR3 size: 16 residues. J lost 4 bases, V lost 3 bases, and 9 bases had no gene match. CDR1 is DFQATT and CDR2 is SNEGSKA in the germline V gene (reference sequence). DNA for the CDR3: TGCAGTGCTAGGGGACTAGCGGCTGGGGGTCCAGATACGCAGTATTTT. Translation gives CSARGLAAGGPDTQYF.

The sample holds one count of this clonotype. This sequence joins TRBV20-1 and TRBJ2-5; no clear D. CDR1 and CDR2 from the germline V gene are DFQATT and SNEGSKA (reference sequence). Trimming stripped 6 bases from V and 5 bases from J, with 10 bases between. The CDR3 loop spans 11 amino acids. CDR3 in amino acids: CSAQPRETQYF. The CDR3 DNA is TGCAGTGCCCAACCTAGGGAGACCCAGTACTTC.

Only a few counts were recorded for this clonotype. The V and J genes are TRBV12-3 or TRBV12-4 and TRBJ2-7; TRBD1 agrees at 7 bases. CDR3 length: 15 amino acids. The trim removed 3 bases at V and 2 bases at J, leaving 7 bases unmatched. The CDR3: CASSFLQGNTYEQYF. Written as DNA, the CDR3 is TGTGCCAGCAGTTTTTTACAGGGGAATACCTACGAGCAGTACTTC.

V usage is TRBV12-3 or TRBV12-4 and J usage is TRBJ2-7; 7 nucleotides match TRBD1. Germline trimming cut 7 bases from V and 3 bases from J; bases unmatched to any gene: 9. This CDR3 comprises 14 residues. The CDR3 bases are TGTGCCAGCACCAACGGACAGGCCTTCTACGAGCAGTACTTC. Translating gives CASTNGQAFYEQYF.

This chain joins TRBV14 and TRBJ1-2; D may be TRBD1 (5 bases). This CDR3 contains 13 residues. V lost 4 bases, J lost 4 bases, and 10 bases lay in between. Germline loops: CDR1 SGHDN, CDR2 FVKESK. The CDR3 protein is CASSPPGTYGYTF. The DNA for the CDR3 is TGTGCCAGCAGCCCACCCGGGACCTATGGCTACACCTTC.